The T cell receptor beta chain described here comes from a study of PD-L1 blockade in urothelial cancer. Across the study: Patients went on atezolizumab around 2014, receiving 1,200 mg intravenously every 3 weeks. Male sex and bladder-origin urothelial cancer characterized about 85% of the 29 patients. Patients had been given 0 to 3 earlier chemotherapy regimens. Median T cell yield from blood was approximately 150,000.

TCRdb keeps only in-frame clones here, not all; method: immunoSEQ multiplex PCR. Here the sample spans approximately 93,000 clones, around 78% being singletons. Germline CDR1 reads LNHDA; CDR2 reads SQIVND (reference sequence). The CDR3 runs 16 residues. The V gene end was trimmed by 1 base and the J gene end by 7 bases; junction bases not matched to a gene: 6. Specified time point: peripheral blood 6 weeks after treatment start. The chain carries TRBV19 and TRBJ2-2, with TRBD1 matching over 10 bases. The source is a man in his 70s with urothelial cancer. The sequencing used PBMCs, collected around atezolizumab (anti-PD-L1) treatment. The CDR3 region is CASSIGDRGSIGELFF. In DNA form, the CDR3 reads TGTGCCAGTAGTATAGGGGACAGGGGTAGTATCGGGGAGCTGTTTTTT.